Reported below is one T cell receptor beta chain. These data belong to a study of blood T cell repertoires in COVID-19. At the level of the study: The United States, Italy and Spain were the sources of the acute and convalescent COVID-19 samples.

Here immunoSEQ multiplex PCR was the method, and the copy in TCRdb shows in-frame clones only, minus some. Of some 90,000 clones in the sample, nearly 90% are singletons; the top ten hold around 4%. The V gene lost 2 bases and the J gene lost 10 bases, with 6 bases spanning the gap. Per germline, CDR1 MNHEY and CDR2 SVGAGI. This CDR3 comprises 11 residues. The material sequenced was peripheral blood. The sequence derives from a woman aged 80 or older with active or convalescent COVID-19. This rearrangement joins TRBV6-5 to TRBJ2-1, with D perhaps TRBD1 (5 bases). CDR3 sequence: CASSYDREQFF. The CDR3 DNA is TGTGCCAGCAGTTACGACAGAGAGCAGTTCTTC.